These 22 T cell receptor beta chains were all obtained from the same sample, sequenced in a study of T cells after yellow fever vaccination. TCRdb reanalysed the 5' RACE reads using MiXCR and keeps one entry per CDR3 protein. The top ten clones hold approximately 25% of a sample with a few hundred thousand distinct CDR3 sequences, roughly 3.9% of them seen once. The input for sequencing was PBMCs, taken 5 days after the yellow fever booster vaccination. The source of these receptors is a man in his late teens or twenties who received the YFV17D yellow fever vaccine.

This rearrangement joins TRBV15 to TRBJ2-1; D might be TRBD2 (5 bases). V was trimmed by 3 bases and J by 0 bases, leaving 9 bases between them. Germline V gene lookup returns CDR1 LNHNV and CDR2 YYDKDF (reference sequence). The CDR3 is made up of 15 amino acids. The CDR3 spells CATSSRGSSYNEQFF. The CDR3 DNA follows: TGTGCCACCAGCAGCCGGGGTAGCTCCTACAATGAGCAGTTCTTC.

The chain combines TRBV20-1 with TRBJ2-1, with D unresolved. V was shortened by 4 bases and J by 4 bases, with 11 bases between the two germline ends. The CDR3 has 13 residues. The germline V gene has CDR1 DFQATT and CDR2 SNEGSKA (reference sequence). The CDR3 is CSAIQSTYNEQFF. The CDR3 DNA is TGCAGTGCTATACAGTCCACTTACAATGAGCAGTTCTTC.

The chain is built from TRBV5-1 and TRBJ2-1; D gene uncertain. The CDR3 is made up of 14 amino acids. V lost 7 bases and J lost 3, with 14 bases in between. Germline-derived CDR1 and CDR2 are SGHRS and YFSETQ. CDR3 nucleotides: TGCGCCAGCTTTCGGGCGGAGCACTACAATGAGCAGTTCTTC. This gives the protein CASFRAEHYNEQFF. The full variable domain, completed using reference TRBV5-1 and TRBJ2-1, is KAGVTQTPRYLIKTRGQQVTLSCSPISGHRSVSWYQQTPGQGLQFLFEYFSETQRNKGNFPGRFSGRQFSNSRSEMNVSTLELGDSALYLCASFRAEHYNEQFFGPGTRLTVL.

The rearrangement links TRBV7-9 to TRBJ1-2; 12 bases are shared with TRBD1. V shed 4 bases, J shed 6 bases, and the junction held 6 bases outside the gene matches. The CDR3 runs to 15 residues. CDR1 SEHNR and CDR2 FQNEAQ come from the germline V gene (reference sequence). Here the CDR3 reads CASSSPGQGANGYTF. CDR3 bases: TGTGCCAGCAGCTCCCCGGGACAGGGGGCAAATGGCTACACCTTC.

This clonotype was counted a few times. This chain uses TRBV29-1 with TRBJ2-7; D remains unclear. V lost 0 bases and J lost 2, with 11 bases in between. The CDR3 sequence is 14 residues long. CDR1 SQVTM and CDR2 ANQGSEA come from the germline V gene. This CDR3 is CSVEDRAETYEQYF. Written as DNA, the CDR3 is TGCAGCGTTGAAGATAGAGCCGAGACCTACGAGCAGTACTTC.

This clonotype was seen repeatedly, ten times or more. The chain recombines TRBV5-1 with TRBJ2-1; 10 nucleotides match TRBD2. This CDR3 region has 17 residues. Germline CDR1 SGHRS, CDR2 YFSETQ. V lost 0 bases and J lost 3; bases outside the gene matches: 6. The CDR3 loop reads CASSLAGLAGDYNEQFF. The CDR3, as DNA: TGCGCCAGCAGCTTGGCGGGTCTAGCGGGGGACTACAATGAGCAGTTCTTC.

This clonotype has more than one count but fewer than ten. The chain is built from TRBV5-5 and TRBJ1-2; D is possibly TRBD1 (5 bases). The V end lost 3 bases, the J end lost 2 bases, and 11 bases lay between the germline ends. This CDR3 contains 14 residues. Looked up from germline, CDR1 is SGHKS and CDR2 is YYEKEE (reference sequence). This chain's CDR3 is CASSSMTANYGYTF. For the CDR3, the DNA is TGTGCCAGCAGCTCGATGACAGCAAACTATGGCTACACCTTC.

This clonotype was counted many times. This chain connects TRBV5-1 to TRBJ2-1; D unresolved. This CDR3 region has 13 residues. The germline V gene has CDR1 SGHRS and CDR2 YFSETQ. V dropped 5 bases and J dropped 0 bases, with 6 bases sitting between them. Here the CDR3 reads CASREPSYNEQFF. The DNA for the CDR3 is TGCGCCAGCAGGGAGCCCTCCTACAATGAGCAGTTCTTC.

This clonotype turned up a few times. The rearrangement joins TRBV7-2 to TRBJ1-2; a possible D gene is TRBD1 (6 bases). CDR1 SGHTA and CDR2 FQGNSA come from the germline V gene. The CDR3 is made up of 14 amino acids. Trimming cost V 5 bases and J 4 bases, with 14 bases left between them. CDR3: CASSPGGQSYGYTF. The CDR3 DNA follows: TGTGCCAGCAGCCCCGGGGGCCAGAGCTATGGCTACACCTTC.

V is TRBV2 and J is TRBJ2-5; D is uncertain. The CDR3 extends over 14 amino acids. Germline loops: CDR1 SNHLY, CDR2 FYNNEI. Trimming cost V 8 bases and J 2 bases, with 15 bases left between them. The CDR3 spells CASDRFAAQETQYF. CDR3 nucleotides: TGTGCCAGCGATCGATTCGCGGCACAAGAGACCCAGTACTTC.

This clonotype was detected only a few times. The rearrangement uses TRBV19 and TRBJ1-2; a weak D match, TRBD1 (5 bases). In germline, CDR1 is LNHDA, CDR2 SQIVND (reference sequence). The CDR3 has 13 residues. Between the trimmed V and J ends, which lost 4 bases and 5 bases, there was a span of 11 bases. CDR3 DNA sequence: TGTGCCAGTAGTACAGGGAGGGGATATGGCTACACCTTC. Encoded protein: CASSTGRGYGYTF.

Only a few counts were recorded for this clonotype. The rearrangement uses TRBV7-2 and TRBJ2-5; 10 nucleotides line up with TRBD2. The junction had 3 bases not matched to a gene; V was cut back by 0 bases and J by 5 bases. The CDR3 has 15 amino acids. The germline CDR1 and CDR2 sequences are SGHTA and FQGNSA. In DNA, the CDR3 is TGTGCCAGCAGCTTAGCTAGCGGGGGGACGGAGACCCAGTACTTC. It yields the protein CASSLASGGTETQYF.

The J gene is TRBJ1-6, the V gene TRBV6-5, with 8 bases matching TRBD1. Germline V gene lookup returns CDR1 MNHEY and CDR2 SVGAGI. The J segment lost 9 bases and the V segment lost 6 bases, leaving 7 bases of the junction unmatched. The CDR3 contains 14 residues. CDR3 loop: CASSSWTGRSPLHF. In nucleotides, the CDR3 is TGTGCCAGCAGCTCATGGACAGGGCGTTCACCCCTCCACTTT.

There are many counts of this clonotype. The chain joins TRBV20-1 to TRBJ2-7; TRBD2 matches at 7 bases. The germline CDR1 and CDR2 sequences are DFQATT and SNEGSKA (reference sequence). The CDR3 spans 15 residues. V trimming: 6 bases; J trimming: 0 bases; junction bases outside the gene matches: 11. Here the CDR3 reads CSALVRGGSSYEQYV. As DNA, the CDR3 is TGCAGTGCCCTCGTACGGGGAGGGAGCTCCTACGAGCAGTACGTC.

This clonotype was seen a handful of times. CDR3 protein: CAGPGTGWVQPQHF. The CDR3 DNA reads TGCGCCGGCCCTGGGACAGGATGGGTTCAGCCCCAGCATTTT. The J gene is TRBJ1-5, the V gene TRBV23-1; 8 nucleotides line up with TRBD1. TRBV23-1 is given ORF status, its function remaining uncertain. The J segment lost 6 bases and the V segment lost 11 bases, leaving 12 bases of the junction unmatched. The CDR3 spans 14 residues.

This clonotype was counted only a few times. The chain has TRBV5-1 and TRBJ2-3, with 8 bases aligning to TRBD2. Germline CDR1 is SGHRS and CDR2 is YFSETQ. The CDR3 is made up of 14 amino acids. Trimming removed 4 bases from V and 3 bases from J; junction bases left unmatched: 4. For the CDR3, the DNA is TGCGCCAGCAGCCGCGGGGGGATTACAGATACGCAGTATTTT. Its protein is CASSRGGITDTQYF.

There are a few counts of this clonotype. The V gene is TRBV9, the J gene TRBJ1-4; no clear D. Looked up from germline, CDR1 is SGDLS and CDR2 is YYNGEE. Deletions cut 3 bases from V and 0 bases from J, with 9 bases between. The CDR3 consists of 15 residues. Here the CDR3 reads CASSGHGATNEKLFF. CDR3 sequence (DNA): TGTGCCAGCAGCGGACACGGGGCAACTAATGAAAAACTGTTTTTT.

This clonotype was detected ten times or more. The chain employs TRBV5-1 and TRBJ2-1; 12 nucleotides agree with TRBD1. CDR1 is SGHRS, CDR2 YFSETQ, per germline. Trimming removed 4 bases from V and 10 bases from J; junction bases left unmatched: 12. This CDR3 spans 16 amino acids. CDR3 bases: TGCGCCAGCAGCCCCGGGTCGGGACAGGGGGCAAAGGAGCAGTTCTTC. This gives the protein CASSPGSGQGAKEQFF.

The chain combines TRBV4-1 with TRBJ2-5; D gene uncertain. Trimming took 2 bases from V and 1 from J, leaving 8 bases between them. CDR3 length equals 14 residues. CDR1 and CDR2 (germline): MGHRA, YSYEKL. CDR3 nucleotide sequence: TGCGCCAGCAGCCAACATAGATTCCAAGAGACCCAGTACTTC. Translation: CASSQHRFQETQYF.

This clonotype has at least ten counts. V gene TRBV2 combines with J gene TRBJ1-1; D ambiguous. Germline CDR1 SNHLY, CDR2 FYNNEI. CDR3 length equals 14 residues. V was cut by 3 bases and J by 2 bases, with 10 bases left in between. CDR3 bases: TGTGCCAGCAGTGACCCGAGCTTCAACACTGAAGCTTTCTTT. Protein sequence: CASSDPSFNTEAFF. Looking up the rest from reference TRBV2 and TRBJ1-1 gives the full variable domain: EPEVTQTPSHQVTQMGQEVILRCVPISNHLYFYWYRQILGQKVEFLVSFYNNEISEKSEIFDDQFSVERPDGSNFTLKIRSTKLEDSAMYFCASSDPSFNTEAFFGQGTRLTVV.

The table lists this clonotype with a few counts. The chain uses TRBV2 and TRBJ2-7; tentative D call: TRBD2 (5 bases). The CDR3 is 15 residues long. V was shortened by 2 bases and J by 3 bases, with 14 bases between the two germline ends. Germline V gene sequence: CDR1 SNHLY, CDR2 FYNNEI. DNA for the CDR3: TGTGCCAGCAGTGAATTCGTTTCGGCGGGCTACGAGCAGTACTTC. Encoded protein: CASSEFVSAGYEQYF.

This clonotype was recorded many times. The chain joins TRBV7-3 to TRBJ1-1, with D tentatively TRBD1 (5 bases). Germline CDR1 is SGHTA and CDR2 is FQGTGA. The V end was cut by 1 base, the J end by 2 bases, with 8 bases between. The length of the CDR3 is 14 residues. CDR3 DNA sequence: TGTGCCAGCAGCTTAATGGGGGGAAACACTGAAGCTTTCTTT. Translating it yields CASSLMGGNTEAFF.